This T cell receptor (beta chain) was sequenced during a study of early T cells in non-severe SARS-CoV-2 infection. Ten or more counts support this clonotype. TCRdb re-called the 5' RACE reads with MiXCR, one entry per CDR3 protein. The data hold about 45,000 distinct CDR3 sequences, with roughly an eighth observed a single time. The CDR3 is made up of 17 amino acids. Trimming shortened V by 6 bases and J by 0 bases, and 18 bases separated the two germline ends. The germline CDR1 and CDR2 sequences are DFQATT and SNEGSKA (reference sequence). This TCR was sampled from an adult who was a healthcare worker with PCR-confirmed SARS-CoV-2 infection or an uninfected control (not recorded which). Specimen: whole blood. The chain couples TRBV20-1 to TRBJ2-6; either TRBD1 or TRBD2 may supply D (5 bases each). This CDR3 is CSALAPGGPSGANVLTF. The CDR3 DNA is TGCAGTGCCCTCGCCCCTGGGGGTCCCTCTGGGGCCAACGTCCTGACTTTC.